This paragraph reports one T cell receptor (beta chain). Its binding antigen is unknown. The run used a NextSeq 550. The Human TCR Profiling Kit (MiLaboratory) was used to make UMI-labeled 5' RACE TRB cDNA libraries. cDNA synthesis used the entire amount of extracted RNA, and PCR amplification then used the entire amount of cDNA produced. Libraries were prepared in parallel with an identical number of PCR cycles. As for the original processing: MIGEC and MiXCR extracted about 53,000 +/- 10,000 unique UMI-labeled TRB cDNA molecules per library, requiring at least two reads per UMI. Each library averaged about 37,000 +/- 9,700 functional in-frame TRB CDR3 nucleotide clonotypes without stop codons. Diversity metrics, including normalized Shannon-Wiener and Chao1, were computed in VDJtools after downsampling to 5000 UMI-labeled TRB molecules per sample. VDJtools was used to calculate clonotype-size-weighted physicochemical properties of the central five CDR3 residues, namely interaction energy, strength, volume and Kidera factor 4. TCRdb reprocessed the raw reads; every CDR3 protein sequence is a single record, and DNA is not supplied. TCRdb, not the authors, supplied the V and J calls. Per the sample table, the count is 120,000 to 150,000 distinct CDR3 sequences. Under 0.35% of the sample is held by the ten biggest clonotypes.

The record originates from a study of CXCR3-negative and CXCR3-positive naive CD8 T cells (dated by TCRdb to about 2019). For the study in its entirety: In total, some 130 million TRB reads were obtained, or roughly 1.5 +/- 0.3 million reads per library. Diversity and physicochemical repertoire analyses were performed on some eleven donors pooled from two independent experiments. For the TRBV-TRBJ cluster analysis, the naive subsets came from roughly 5 donors, while the memory cells came from 3 donors.

Taken from cysteine to phenylalanine, the CDR3 has 12 residues. No DNA has been recorded. CDR1 and CDR2 were assigned from the germline V gene (reference sequence) as MNHNY and SVGAGI. What the authors observed across the whole study: Because surface CD5, which is linked to self-reactivity in mice, was comparable between the naive subsets, TCR interaction strength was also inferred from TRB CDR3 physicochemical properties. Both naive subsets had comparably high repertoire diversity, while memory CD8+ T cells had much lower repertoire diversity. CXCR3 expression partially decreased after cryopreservation, so most assays used freshly isolated PBMCs. TRB CDR3s from CXCR3-positive naive cells showed higher hydrophobicity (lower Kidera factor 4), lower energy, and higher strength and volume indices than CXCR3-negative naive cells. TRBV-TRBJ usage was similar between naive CXCR3-negative and CXCR3-positive cells from the same donor, while memory cells showed distinct patterns.

Each CD8+ T cell subset was flow-sorted in triplicate, with under 350,000 cells per subset placed directly into RLT lysis buffer. Naive CD8+ T cells were defined stringently as CD45RO-CCR7+CD27+CD95- to exclude memory contaminants. Peripheral blood mononuclear cells were isolated from buffy coats by standard density gradient centrifugation. Naive CXCR3-negative and CXCR3-positive CD8+ T cells were flow-sorted on a FACSAria III. An RNeasy Mini Kit was used to extract total RNA from the sorted cells. The rearrangement joined TRBV6-6 to TRBJ2-5. Sequenced input: naive CXCR3+ CD8+ T cells from blood. What this sample's cell subset or site label stands for: CD45RO-CCR7+CD27+CD95- naive CD8+ T cells expressing CXCR3 (TNR3+). This TCR was sampled from a human donor in good health. Some clones in this sample may be carry-over from other donors' samples. The CDR3: CASSYAQETQYF.